A single TCR delta chain is shown here with its context. This clone has more than one count but fewer than ten. Its specific antigen is unknown. Per-base quality was not reported, and no clone a single base away is much larger than it. The sample comes from a study of gamma-delta chains in newborns, infants, children (dated by TCRdb to between 2019 and 2020). Describing the broader study: According to the study title, microbial exposure causes polyclonal expansion of innate gammadelta T cells right after birth. The study examined the way microbial exposure affected innate gammadelta T cell populations in human newborns right after birth.

From the cysteine through the phenylalanine, the CDR3 covers 19 amino acids. Kept here is only the CDR3 DNA, which spans 57 bases and is read in frame from base 1. V trim: 1 base; J trim: 0 bases; unmatched bases: 12. CDR1 and CDR2 are read off the germline V gene as GEAIGNYY and EKD. The instrument given in TCRdb is Illumina MiSeq. TCRdb called clones anew from the public reads via CATT; matching DNA rows were later pooled. A total of 9,500 to 13,000 delta-chain clones appear in this sample, about 10% of them only once. Approximately 3.4% of the sample lies in the top ten. The rearrangement combines TRDV2 with TRDJ1, and 11 bases in between align with TRDD3. Specimen: blood. The TCR originated in a child who was a newborn, infant or young child, either healthy, febrile or measles-vaccinated (not recorded which). CDR3 region: CACDTVKLGGYVDTDKLIF. The nucleotides are TGTGCCTGTGACACGGTAAAACTTGGGGGATACGTTGACACCGATAAACTCATCTTT.